This TCR beta chain was recorded in a study of T cell repertoires in cytomegalovirus infection (dated by TCRdb to between 2019 and 2020). Study-level background: The peptide stimulations were aimed at well-studied HLA-B-restricted epitopes as well as recently identified HLA-C-restricted CMV epitopes, whose presentation resists viral immunomodulation. Donor HLA type was relevant to the analysis, as public TCR beta signatures indicated carriage of CMV infection together with the matching HLA type.

Comment on this clonotype: This clone's antigen is unknown. No quality values exist for individual bases; no much larger clone is one base distant.

The sample was run on an Illumina HiSeq 1500. TCRdb reworked the public reads: Q25 trimming with fastp, MiXCR clone assembly, productive beta chains retained. Identical CDR3 protein sequences are pooled into one entry, listed with their most common genes and DNA. This sample gives about 570,000 distinct CDR3 sequences in total; approximately 40% of them show up just once. Over 45% of the sample is taken by the ten largest. Cut back by 5 bases and 3 bases, the V and J ends lie 22 bases apart. There are 17 amino acids in the CDR3, from cysteine to phenylalanine inclusive. The entry retains the CDR3 DNA only, 51 bases that are in frame from base 1. For CDR1 and CDR2, the germline V gene lists LGHNT and FRNRAP. The treatment or condition label for this specimen denotes: in vitro stimulation with specific CMV peptide epitopes to enrich CMV-specific T cells. The research as a whole found: Carriers of CMV infection plus the relevant HLA type were discriminated by the cumulative frequency of public TCR beta family members in the study cohort and in an independent approximately 400-donor cohort. The ex vivo response was dominated by HLA-C-restricted CMV-specific TCR beta clonotypes, which also provided the single most frequent clonotype in two of eight donors.

The specimen comprised cultured PBMCs, sampled from culture after CMV antigen stimulation. The origin of this receptor is a human donor in good health (CMV status not recorded). Some clones in this sample may be carry-over from other donors' samples. The sequence joins TRBV12-5 to TRBJ1-1; a confident D gene designation cannot be given. CDR3 loop: CASGPDSKVPTDTEAFF. The DNA sequence is given as TGTGCTAGTGGTCCGGATTCTAAGGTCCCAACGGACACTGAAGCTTTCTTT.